This TCR beta chain stems from a study of cytomegalovirus exposure and HLA in healthy donors. Study-wide points: Among TCR beta chains, those listed as cytomegalovirus-associated numbered around 180.

Points on this clone: Its antigen remains unidentified.

The repertoire was sequenced with immunoSEQ multiplex PCR; TCRdb's copy has only in-frame clones and lacks some. The sample carries some 180,000 clones, roughly 86% recorded once. Specimen: PBMCs. This receptor was obtained from a young man in good health and CMV-seropositive.

In DNA, the CDR3 is TGTGCCAGCAGTTATGGGGGAATTACCTACGAGCAGTACTTC. Its protein is CASSYGGITYEQYF. This chain links TRBV6-5 with TRBJ2-7, with D perhaps assigned TRBD1 or TRBD2 (5 bases each). Germline values: CDR1 MNHEY, CDR2 SVGAGI. This CDR3 contains 14 residues. V was clipped by 3 bases and J by 2 bases, with 11 bases between them.